This T cell receptor (beta chain) was obtained from a study of blood T cell repertoires in COVID-19. Study background: T cells, B-cell-depleted T cells, or PBMCs provided the cDNA or gDNA that served as material.

The CDR3 covers 12 residues. V was clipped by 9 bases and J by 6 bases, with 15 bases between them. Germline V gene data show CDR1 as ENHRY and CDR2 as SYGVKD. How the authors handled the data: The authors estimated nucleated cell counts from reference gene primer amplification. Profiled with immunoSEQ multiplex PCR; TCRdb holds only in-frame clones, not every one. Clone size and the V and J calls come from that table; the DNA yielded D and trimming. The sample includes around 100,000 clones, 87% of them seen just once. This receptor was identified in a man between 25 and 39 years old in a cohort sampled during active COVID-19. Sequenced input: peripheral blood. The rearrangement uses TRBV10-3 and TRBJ2-7, with D perhaps TRBD2 (7 bases). The chain's CDR3 is CAIGQRGGEQYF. The CDR3 bases are TGTGCCATAGGACAGAGGGGGGGCGAGCAGTACTTC.